This T cell receptor (beta chain) was recovered during a study of T cell changes during pregnancy in multiple sclerosis. The CDR3 runs to 14 residues. CDR1 is LNHNV, CDR2 YYDKDF, per germline (reference sequence). V gave up 3 bases and J gave up 4 bases, with 10 bases separating them. Generated by immunoSEQ multiplex PCR, the TCRdb table keeps only in-frame clones and is missing some. Here the sample spans 110,000 or so clones, about 93% being singletons. Sample: peripheral blood, taken before pregnancy. The source of this sequence is a female donor with multiple sclerosis, enrolled in a pregnancy study. The chain has TRBV15 and TRBJ2-1, with a weak D call TRBD2 (6 bases). For the CDR3, the DNA is TGTGCCACCAGCAGGGCGGGACGGTACAATGAGCAGTTCTTC. Translation: CATSRAGRYNEQFF.